These 27 T cell receptor beta chains were all obtained from the same sample, sequenced in a study of human T cells and chemical hapten exposure. Time point described: patch test 1, 2 weeks after DPC sensitization. The treatment denotes: therapeutic diphenylcyclopropenone sensitization with weekly scalp DPC. TCRdb re-called the RACE reads through MiXCR, storing one row per CDR3 protein. The sample lists 340,000 or so distinct CDR3 sequences; under 8% were seen once. The specimen comprised whole blood, sampled in connection with sensitization to the hapten diphenylcyclopropenone (DPC). These receptors were taken from a woman aged 18-29 years with alopecia areata. Some clones in this sample may be carry-over from other donors' samples.

In its sample, this clonotype was seen many times. The genes are TRBV6-2 or TRBV6-3 and TRBJ2-1, with 8 bases lining up with TRBD2. The CDR3 runs to 13 residues. The germline gives CDR1 MNHEY, CDR2 SVGEGT. J was trimmed by 7 bases and V by 8 bases; bases with no gene match: 7. In DNA, the CDR3 is TGTGCCAGCTCATTCCCGGGAGGGAATGAGCAGTTCTTC. It specifies CASSFPGGNEQFF.

This clonotype was detected a few times. The chain carries TRBV5-1 and TRBJ1-2; D remains unclear. This CDR3 comprises 16 residues. V was cut by 0 bases and J by 5 bases, with 17 bases left in between. Germline V CDR1 and CDR2: SGHRS, YFSETQ. The CDR3 sequence is CASSLESRQRSYGYTF. CDR3 DNA sequence: TGCGCCAGCAGCTTGGAAAGCCGGCAACGGTCTTATGGCTACACCTTC.

Comment on this clonotype: This may stem from a read error, because a much larger clone lies one nucleotide away. The chain uses TRBV12-3 or TRBV12-4 and TRBJ2-7; 14 nucleotides match TRBD2. This CDR3 is 15 amino acids long. The CDR3 bases are TGTGTCAGCAGCGGACTAGCGGGGGGCTGGCAGGAGCAGTACTTC. This translates into CVSSGLAGGWQEQYF.

This clonotype has at least ten counts. The chain links TRBV27 to TRBJ1-2; D uncertain. The CDR3 is made up of 13 amino acids. With 5 bases removed from V and 2 bases from J, the gap between germline ends came to 9 bases. Per germline, CDR1 MNHEY and CDR2 SMNVEV (reference sequence). The CDR3 reads CASSLRQNYGYTF. The CDR3 region has the DNA TGTGCCAGCAGTCTTCGACAAAACTATGGCTACACCTTC.

This clonotype was seen repeatedly, ten times or more. The V gene is TRBV20-1, the J gene TRBJ2-5, with 8 bases aligning to TRBD1. Germline V lookup: CDR1 DFQATT, CDR2 SNEGSKA (reference sequence). The CDR3 runs 15 residues. V was pared by 5 bases and J by 4 bases, with 12 bases of the junction left unmatched. DNA of the CDR3: TGCAGTGCTGTTTCGGACAGGGAGGAAGTAGAGACCCAGTACTTC. This sequence encodes CSAVSDREEVETQYF.

This rearrangement joins TRBV5-4 to TRBJ2-3, with 15 bases that match TRBD2. The junction had 12 bases not matched to a gene; V was cut back by 4 bases and J by 6 bases. The V gene's germline CDR1 is SGHNT and CDR2 YYREEE (reference sequence). This CDR3 has 18 residues. The CDR3 sequence: CASSTGLAGGRLPDTQYF. CDR3 coding DNA: TGTGCCAGCAGCACCGGACTAGCGGGGGGGCGGCTACCCGATACGCAGTATTTT.

There are a few counts of this clonotype. The CDR3 is CASCGTSGGSDEQFF. The CDR3 DNA reads TGTGCCAGCTGCGGGACTAGCGGGGGATCCGATGAGCAGTTCTTC. V is TRBV6-1 and J is TRBJ2-1, with 14 nucleotides matching TRBD2. V lost 8 bases to trimming and J lost 8 bases; unmatched junction nucleotides: 8. This CDR3 is 15 amino acids long. Germline assignment: CDR1 MNHNS and CDR2 SASEGT.

This clonotype was observed at least ten times. This sequence joins TRBV9 and TRBJ2-1, with D possibly TRBD2 on 6 matching bases. Trimming pared 0 bases from V and 3 bases from J, leaving 10 bases between. The V gene's germline CDR1 is SGDLS and CDR2 YYNGEE. CDR3 length: 15 amino acids. The CDR3 DNA is TGTGCCAGCAGCGTAGGGGGGGTCTTCTACAATGAGCAGTTCTTC. This codes for CASSVGGVFYNEQFF.

This clonotype was counted only a few times. V is TRBV12-3 or TRBV12-4 and J is TRBJ2-3; TRBD1 matches 7 bases. The CDR3 runs 11 residues. The V segment lost 6 bases and the J segment 8 bases; nucleotides outside the gene matches: 2. The CDR3 loop is CASSQGVTQYF. CDR3 in DNA: TGTGCCAGCAGCCAGGGGGTTACGCAGTATTTT.

This clonotype has more than one count but fewer than ten. This sequence joins TRBV4-2 and TRBJ2-5; D perhaps matches TRBD2 (6 bases). The ends were cut back, 5 bases at V and 2 bases at J, with 12 bases in the middle. Germline V lookup: CDR1 LGHNA, CDR2 YNFKEQ. The CDR3 spans 14 residues. Here the CDR3 reads CASSAKAGQETQYF. The CDR3 bases are TGTGCCAGCAGCGCCAAGGCGGGGCAAGAGACCCAGTACTTC.

The V and J genes are TRBV18 and TRBJ1-1; the D is unclear. Germline V lookup: CDR1 KGHSH, CDR2 LQKENI. The V end lost 4 bases, the J end lost 0 bases, and 12 bases lay between the germline ends. CDR3 length: 15 amino acids. The CDR3 DNA is TGTGCCAGCTCACTATCAGCCGGGATGAACACTGAAGCTTTCTTT. This gives the protein CASSLSAGMNTEAFF.

There are a few counts of this clonotype. The chain uses TRBV7-6 and TRBJ1-6, with no clear D. V lost 5 bases and J lost 7, with 12 bases in between. CDR1 SGHVS and CDR2 FNYEAQ come from the germline V gene. The CDR3 runs to 14 residues. The CDR3 spells CASSPRLGNSPLHF. DNA for the CDR3: TGTGCCAGCAGCCCCCGACTGGGAAATTCACCCCTCCACTTT.

The chain links TRBV20-1 to TRBJ2-4; D is possibly TRBD2 (5 bases). The length of the CDR3 is 14 residues. Germline CDR1 and CDR2: DFQATT and SNEGSKA (reference sequence). V was trimmed by 3 bases and J by 12 bases, leaving 21 bases between them. CDR3 region: CSASLLVRGLNQYF. CDR3 DNA: TGCAGTGCTAGCCTCCTAGTTAGAGGGTTGAATCAGTACTTC.

This clonotype has a count of ten or more. The CDR3 DNA reads as TGCAGCGTTGAGCCCCCTGGGGGGGCCTTCACATTGGATACGCAGTATTTT. Amino acids: CSVEPPGGAFTLDTQYF. This rearrangement joins TRBV29-1 to TRBJ2-3; a possible D gene is TRBD2 (7 bases). The V end was cut by 3 bases, the J end by 6 bases, with 25 bases between. Looked up from germline, CDR1 is SQVTM and CDR2 is ANQGSEA. The CDR3 is 17 amino acids.

The chain is built from TRBV7-2 and TRBJ2-1; D might be TRBD2 (6 bases). Trimming cost V 4 bases and J 10 bases, with 14 bases left between them. The CDR3 sequence is 13 residues long. The V gene's germline CDR1 is SGHTA and CDR2 FQGNSA. CDR3 sequence: CASSSVRGGEQFF. Written as DNA, the CDR3 is TGTGCCAGCAGCTCGGTGCGCGGAGGGGAGCAGTTCTTC. Supplemented by reference TRBV7-2 and TRBJ2-1, the full variable domain reads GAGVSQSPSNKVTEKGKDVELRCDPISGHTALYWYRQSLGQGLEFLIYFQGNSAPDKSGLPSDRFSAERTGGSVSTLTIQRTQQEDSAVYLCASSSVRGGEQFFGPGTRLTVL.

This clonotype was detected many times. The chain is built from TRBV7-2 and TRBJ1-3; the match to TRBD1 covers 7 bases. Germline CDR1 reads SGHTA; CDR2 reads FQGNSA. Trimming cost V 8 bases and J 0 bases; bases outside gene matches: 7. The CDR3 totals 15 residues. The CDR3 DNA is TGTGCCAGCCGGGCAGGGACAGCCTCTGGAAACACCATATATTTT. This codes for CASRAGTASGNTIYF.

The chain uses TRBV6-2 or TRBV6-3 and TRBJ1-5; 9 nucleotides line up with TRBD1. The CDR3 is 15 residues long. The V segment lost 4 bases and the J segment 2 bases; nucleotides outside the gene matches: 3. Germline V CDR1 and CDR2: MNHEY, SVGEGT. CDR3 nucleotides: TGTGCCAGCAGTTTCGACAGGGGGGGCAATCAGCCCCAGCATTTT. This codes for CASSFDRGGNQPQHF.

This clonotype was observed at least ten times. The chain joins TRBV2 to TRBJ2-5; TRBD2 aligns across 9 bases. V lost 6 bases to trimming and J lost 4 bases; unmatched junction nucleotides: 6. This CDR3 has 14 residues. Germline V gene data show CDR1 as SNHLY and CDR2 as FYNNEI. CDR3 in DNA: TGTGCCAGCAGGCCGGGACTAGCAGTAGAGACCCAGTACTTC. Amino acids: CASRPGLAVETQYF.

The chain joins TRBV9 to TRBJ2-7; a possible D gene is TRBD1 (6 bases). Germline V gives CDR1 SGDLS, CDR2 YYNGEE. The CDR3 has 16 amino acids. Trimming cost V 0 bases and J 3 bases, with 16 bases left between them. CDR3 DNA sequence: TGTGCCAGCAGCGTAGGGGTCCGGGACACATTCTACGAGCAGTACTTC. It specifies CASSVGVRDTFYEQYF.

Many counts were recorded for this clonotype. The V call is TRBV18, the J call TRBJ2-3, with D possibly matching TRBD2 (5 bases). CDR1 and CDR2 from the germline V gene are KGHSH and LQKENI. CDR3 length: 14 residues. With 2 bases removed from V and 2 bases from J, the gap between germline ends came to 8 bases. CDR3 DNA sequence: TGTGCCAGCTCACCAGAGGGCTCCACAGATACGCAGTATTTT. Its translation: CASSPEGSTDTQYF.

The rearrangement links TRBV6-5 to TRBJ2-6; no clear D gene. Between the trimmed V and J ends, which lost 2 bases and 1 base, there was a span of 9 bases. Germline V gene data show CDR1 as MNHEY and CDR2 as SVGAGI. This CDR3 has 16 residues. Here the CDR3 DNA reads TGTGCCAGCAGTTACGACTCCGGTTCTGGGGCCAACGTCCTGACTTTC. Its protein is CASSYDSGSGANVLTF.

Many counts were recorded for this clonotype. This rearrangement joins TRBV7-2 to TRBJ1-1; a weak D match, TRBD1 (6 bases). Germline V CDR1 and CDR2: SGHTA, FQGNSA. The CDR3 has 14 amino acids. Trimming cost V 5 bases and J 6 bases, with 16 bases left between them. As DNA, the CDR3 is TGTGCCAGCAGCCCCGAAGGGGGGAGACCTGAAGCTTTCTTT. Its translation is CASSPEGGRPEAFF.

The chain is built from TRBV10-3 and TRBJ2-7, with D possibly being TRBD1 (6 bases). The germline CDR1 and CDR2 sequences are ENHRY and SYGVKD. This CDR3 has 17 residues. The germline V and J ends were trimmed by 3 bases and 0 bases, with 18 bases remaining between them. CDR3 amino acids: CAISDYSTGSYSYEQYF. The CDR3 bases are TGTGCCATCAGTGATTACAGTACAGGGTCCTACTCCTACGAGCAGTACTTC.

This clonotype came up many times. The genes are TRBV28 and TRBJ2-2; TRBD1 agrees at 7 bases. This CDR3 has 17 amino acids. The J segment lost 9 bases and the V segment lost 4 bases, leaving 17 bases of the junction unmatched. Germline CDR1 is MDHEN and CDR2 is SYDVKM. The CDR3 DNA reads as TGTGCCAGCAGTTCGATTCTTGACAGGGCGACCTCCCGGGAGCTGTTTTTT. Amino acids: CASSSILDRATSRELFF.

This clonotype was seen more than once but under ten times. The chain carries TRBV12-3 or TRBV12-4 and TRBJ2-1; D is possibly TRBD1 or TRBD2 (6 bases each). The CDR3 sequence is 16 residues long. V lost 6 bases to trimming and J lost 0 bases, with 15 bases between them. CDR3 loop: CASSLGGLSSYNEQFF. The CDR3 DNA reads as TGTGCCAGCAGCCTAGGGGGACTGAGCTCCTACAATGAGCAGTTCTTC.

In its sample, this clonotype was seen a few times. This chain uses TRBV6-1 with TRBJ2-4, with D uncertain. The germline V gene has CDR1 MNHNS and CDR2 SASEGT. The CDR3 is 12 amino acids. V dropped 6 bases and J dropped 12 bases, with 15 bases sitting between them. The CDR3 sequence: CASSLPSGSQYF. The CDR3 coding sequence is TGTGCCAGCAGCTTACCATCCGGGTCTCAGTACTTC.

In this sample, this clonotype turned up many times. V usage is TRBV7-6 and J usage is TRBJ2-3; D may be TRBD2 (6 bases). Germline values: CDR1 SGHVS, CDR2 FNYEAQ. Trimming left V 3 bases short and J 0 bases short, with 19 bases between. The CDR3 is 18 residues long. CDR3 coding DNA: TGTGCCAGCAGCTTTTCAGTAAGGGGAGGCCTAAGCACAGATACGCAGTATTTT. Protein product: CASSFSVRGGLSTDTQYF.